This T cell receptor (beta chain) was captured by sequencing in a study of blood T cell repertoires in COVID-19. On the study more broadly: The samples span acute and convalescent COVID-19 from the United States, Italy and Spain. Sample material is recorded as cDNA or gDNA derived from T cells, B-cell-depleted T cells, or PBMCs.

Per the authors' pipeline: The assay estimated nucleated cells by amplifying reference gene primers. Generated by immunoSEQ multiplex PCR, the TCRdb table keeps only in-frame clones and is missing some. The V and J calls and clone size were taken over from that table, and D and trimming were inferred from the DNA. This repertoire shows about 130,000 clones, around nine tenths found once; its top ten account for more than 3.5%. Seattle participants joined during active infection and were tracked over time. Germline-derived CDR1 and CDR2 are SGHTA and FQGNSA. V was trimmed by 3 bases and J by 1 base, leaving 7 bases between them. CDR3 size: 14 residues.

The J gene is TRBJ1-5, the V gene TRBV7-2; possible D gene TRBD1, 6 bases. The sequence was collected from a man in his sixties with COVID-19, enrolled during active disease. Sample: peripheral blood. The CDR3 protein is CASSFRGSNQPQHF. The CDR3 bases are TGTGCCAGCAGCTTCAGGGGAAGCAATCAGCCCCAGCATTTT.